The rows below give T cell receptor beta chains drawn from one sample of a study of T-cell memory formation after mild COVID-19. In TCRdb, the 5' RACE reads were re-called with MiXCR into one record per CDR3 protein. The sample lists about 110,000 distinct CDR3 sequences, about 15% seen once, with 25% to 30% in the top ten. The sequencing sample was made of PBMCs or a T cell subset sorted from them (not recorded which). Receptors originate from an adult woman who had mild COVID-19 (a few samples of this study predate the infection). Cell type and time point are not known. Each CDR3 is given with its conserved first and last residue. Fields, in order: V gene, D gene, clone size, J gene, CDR3 protein, CDR3 DNA. The D gene is left open where the match is weak. Clone size is not always given. Where it is, it says once, few, many or a class for expanded clones.

V gene: TRBV9; D gene: TRBD2; clone size: .; J gene: TRBJ2-1; CDR3 protein: CASSATSGSLGEQFF; CDR3 DNA: TGTGCCAGCAGCGCGACTAGCGGGAGCCTCGGTGAGCAGTTCTTC
V gene: TRBV7-6; D gene: .; clone size: few; J gene: TRBJ2-3; CDR3 protein: CASTLVSSRDTQYF; CDR3 DNA: TGTGCCAGCACCCTTGTGAGCTCCCGAGATACGCAGTATTTT
V gene: TRBV6-1; D gene: TRBD1; clone size: few; J gene: TRBJ2-7; CDR3 protein: CASPGQGRDYEQYF; CDR3 DNA: TGTGCCAGCCCTGGACAGGGCAGGGACTACGAGCAGTACTTC
V gene: TRBV4-1; D gene: .; clone size: .; J gene: TRBJ2-1; CDR3 protein: CASSQVRAGDEQFF; CDR3 DNA: TGCGCCAGCAGCCAAGTTAGGGCAGGAGATGAGCAGTTCTTC
V gene: TRBV9; D gene: .; clone size: few; J gene: TRBJ2-5; CDR3 protein: CASSVGRMEETQYF; CDR3 DNA: TGTGCCAGCAGCGTAGGACGGATGGAAGAGACCCAGTACTTC
V gene: TRBV4-2; D gene: TRBD1; clone size: .; J gene: TRBJ2-2; CDR3 protein: CASGGQGVNTGELFF; CDR3 DNA: TGTGCCAGCGGCGGGCAGGGGGTGAACACCGGGGAGCTGTTTTTT
V gene: TRBV6-5; D gene: TRBD1; clone size: few; J gene: TRBJ1-5; CDR3 protein: CASSLGQSYQPQHF; CDR3 DNA: TGTGCCAGCAGTCTGGGACAGTCTTATCAGCCCCAGCATTTT
V gene: TRBV2; D gene: TRBD1; clone size: .; J gene: TRBJ1-1; CDR3 protein: CASSAGQGIIAEAFF; CDR3 DNA: TGTGCCAGCAGTGCGGGACAGGGGATCATAGCTGAAGCTTTCTTT
V gene: TRBV10-3; D gene: TRBD1; clone size: many; J gene: TRBJ2-1; CDR3 protein: CAISAPPGTGDGEQFF; CDR3 DNA: TGTGCCATCAGTGCGCCGCCCGGGACAGGGGATGGTGAGCAGTTCTTC
V gene: TRBV2; D gene: .; clone size: many; J gene: TRBJ1-1; CDR3 protein: CASSEILWQLVQNTEAFF; CDR3 DNA: TGTGCCAGCAGTGAAATTCTGTGGCAGTTGGTTCAGAACACTGAAGCTTTCTTT
V gene: TRBV7-9; D gene: .; clone size: .; J gene: TRBJ2-7; CDR3 protein: CASSLETGGDEQYF; CDR3 DNA: TGTGCCAGCAGCTTAGAGACGGGGGGCGACGAGCAGTACTTC
V gene: TRBV5-1; D gene: .; clone size: .; J gene: TRBJ2-7; CDR3 protein: CASRSAMVGTYEQYF; CDR3 DNA: TGCGCCAGCCGATCTGCGATGGTGGGGACCTACGAGCAGTACTTC
V gene: TRBV7-6; D gene: TRBD2; clone size: .; J gene: TRBJ2-1; CDR3 protein: CASSLAASGVYNEQFF; CDR3 DNA: TGTGCCAGCAGCTTAGCAGCTAGCGGGGTGTACAATGAGCAGTTCTTC
V gene: TRBV7-9; D gene: .; clone size: .; J gene: TRBJ2-4; CDR3 protein: CASSVEGAGKNIQYF; CDR3 DNA: TGTGCCAGCAGCGTGGAGGGGGCCGGCAAAAACATTCAGTACTTC
V gene: TRBV6-5; D gene: TRBD2; clone size: few; J gene: TRBJ2-1; CDR3 protein: CASTRLAGISYNEQFF; CDR3 DNA: TGTGCCAGCACCCGACTAGCGGGCATCTCCTACAATGAGCAGTTCTTC
V gene: TRBV7-9; D gene: .; clone size: few; J gene: TRBJ2-5; CDR3 protein: CASRTLVQETQYF; CDR3 DNA: TGTGCCAGCAGAACTTTGGTACAAGAGACCCAGTACTTC
V gene: TRBV20-1; D gene: TRBD2; clone size: .; J gene: TRBJ2-1; CDR3 protein: CSVVELAGGPSSYNEQFF; CDR3 DNA: TGCAGTGTGGTAGAACTAGCGGGGGGTCCGAGCTCCTACAATGAGCAGTTCTTC
V gene: TRBV12-3/TRBV12-4; D gene: .; clone size: .; J gene: TRBJ2-2; CDR3 protein: CASSSVGELFF; CDR3 DNA: TGTGCCAGCAGCTCAGTCGGGGAGCTGTTTTTT
V gene: TRBV9; D gene: TRBD1; clone size: .; J gene: TRBJ1-2; CDR3 protein: CASSVNRGANYGYTF; CDR3 DNA: TGTGCCAGCAGCGTAAACAGGGGTGCTAACTATGGCTACACCTTC
V gene: TRBV9; D gene: TRBD1; clone size: few; J gene: TRBJ2-3; CDR3 protein: CASSNPRNTRDRATDTQYF; CDR3 DNA: TGTGCCAGCTCCAATCCGCGCAACACCAGGGACAGGGCCACAGATACGCAGTATTTT
V gene: TRBV27; D gene: .; clone size: .; J gene: TRBJ1-2; CDR3 protein: CASSLGTNYGYTF; CDR3 DNA: TGTGCCAGCAGTTTGGGTACTAACTATGGCTACACCTTC
V gene: TRBV7-9; D gene: TRBD2; clone size: few; J gene: TRBJ2-7; CDR3 protein: CASSSGVSRGDEQYF; CDR3 DNA: TGTGCCAGCAGCTCTGGGGTGAGCCGGGGGGACGAGCAGTACTTC
V gene: TRBV7-8; D gene: .; clone size: few; J gene: TRBJ2-5; CDR3 protein: CASSPLGPEETQYF; CDR3 DNA: TGTGCCAGCAGCCCGCTGGGACCGGAAGAGACCCAGTACTTC
V gene: TRBV14; D gene: .; clone size: .; J gene: TRBJ1-1; CDR3 protein: CASSQFGGSNTEAFF; CDR3 DNA: TGTGCCAGCAGCCAATTCGGGGGGTCGAACACTGAAGCTTTCTTT
V gene: TRBV12-3/TRBV12-4; D gene: TRBD1; clone size: .; J gene: TRBJ1-2; CDR3 protein: CASRLGQGDTF; CDR3 DNA: TGTGCCAGCAGACTTGGACAGGGGGACACCTTC
V gene: TRBV25-1; D gene: .; clone size: few; J gene: TRBJ1-2; CDR3 protein: CASSEYEGRPYGYTF; CDR3 DNA: TGTGCCAGCAGTGAATACGAAGGGAGGCCCTATGGCTACACCTTC
V gene: TRBV20-1; D gene: TRBD2; clone size: few; J gene: TRBJ2-1; CDR3 protein: CSATSGQSSYNEQFF; CDR3 DNA: TGCAGTGCTACTAGCGGCCAAAGCTCCTACAATGAGCAGTTCTTC
V gene: TRBV28; D gene: .; clone size: .; J gene: TRBJ2-3; CDR3 protein: CASSPTGPDTQYF; CDR3 DNA: TGTGCCAGCAGTCCAACAGGACCAGATACGCAGTATTTT
V gene: TRBV7-8; D gene: TRBD2; clone size: .; J gene: TRBJ2-3; CDR3 protein: CASSSHGGGPADTQYF; CDR3 DNA: TGTGCCAGCAGCTCCCACGGGGGAGGGCCGGCAGATACGCAGTATTTT
V gene: TRBV7-9; D gene: .; clone size: few; J gene: TRBJ2-5; CDR3 protein: CASSRRETQYF; CDR3 DNA: TGTGCCAGCAGCCGAAGGGAGACCCAGTACTTC
V gene: TRBV9; D gene: TRBD1; clone size: few; J gene: TRBJ1-1; CDR3 protein: CASSVGDRKNTEAFF; CDR3 DNA: TGTGCCAGCAGCGTAGGGGACAGGAAGAACACTGAAGCTTTCTTT
V gene: TRBV14; D gene: TRBD1; clone size: .; J gene: TRBJ2-5; CDR3 protein: CASSQHLLGQGLKETQYF; CDR3 DNA: TGTGCCAGCAGCCAACATCTATTGGGACAGGGCCTCAAAGAGACCCAGTACTTC
V gene: TRBV27; D gene: .; clone size: few; J gene: TRBJ1-5; CDR3 protein: CASGFGIGGNQPQHF; CDR3 DNA: TGTGCCAGCGGTTTCGGTATTGGGGGCAATCAGCCCCAGCATTTT
V gene: TRBV6-5; D gene: TRBD2; clone size: few; J gene: TRBJ2-1; CDR3 protein: CASSYFLAGGPNEQFF; CDR3 DNA: TGTGCCAGCAGTTACTTTCTAGCGGGGGGGCCGAATGAGCAGTTCTTC
V gene: TRBV6-5; D gene: .; clone size: .; J gene: TRBJ2-3; CDR3 protein: CASSYSEGGGDTQYF; CDR3 DNA: TGTGCCAGCAGTTACTCTGAAGGGGGGGGAGATACGCAGTATTTT
V gene: TRBV6-2/TRBV6-3; D gene: .; clone size: few; J gene: TRBJ2-2; CDR3 protein: CASSYSIGRTGELFF; CDR3 DNA: TGTGCCAGCAGTTACTCGATAGGCCGTACCGGGGAGCTGTTTTTT
V gene: TRBV3-1; D gene: .; clone size: .; J gene: TRBJ2-7; CDR3 protein: CASSRITRESGYEQYF; CDR3 DNA: TGTGCCAGCAGCCGAATAACCAGGGAGTCGGGATACGAGCAGTACTTC
V gene: TRBV18; D gene: .; clone size: few; J gene: TRBJ2-5; CDR3 protein: CASSPTSTQETQYF; CDR3 DNA: TGTGCCAGCTCACCGACGAGTACCCAAGAGACCCAGTACTTC
V gene: TRBV29-1; D gene: .; clone size: many; J gene: TRBJ2-7; CDR3 protein: CSTLAVSNPYEQYF; CDR3 DNA: TGCAGCACCCTGGCAGTCAGCAACCCCTACGAGCAGTACTTC
V gene: TRBV7-2; D gene: TRBD2; clone size: .; J gene: TRBJ2-1; CDR3 protein: CASSLDPGGWYEQFF; CDR3 DNA: TGTGCCAGCAGCTTAGACCCGGGAGGTTGGTATGAGCAGTTCTTC
V gene: TRBV4-1; D gene: .; clone size: few; J gene: TRBJ1-1; CDR3 protein: CASSQDPTAEAFF; CDR3 DNA: TGCGCCAGCAGCCAAGATCCCACAGCTGAAGCTTTCTTT